This TCR beta chain was captured by sequencing in a study of T-cell reconstitution after alpha-beta-depleted transplantation in children. Findings and limits, study-wide: Approximately two months post-transplant, alpha-beta T cells reportedly originated from several hundred expanded graft clones. Newly produced T cells mostly accounted for T-cell counts and diversity one year post-transplant. At day 60, the high TCRbeta diversity found in some patients originated from recipient T cells and thymic progenitors that had survived.

Unique molecular identifiers were built into the TCRbeta library. TCRdb redid the calling of the PCR reads with MiXCR, one entry per CDR3 protein. Counted here are hundreds of thousands of distinct CDR3 sequences, about 15% occurring once; the ten biggest clones make up 5%. The CDR3 sequence is 13 residues long. Trimming took 3 bases from V and 1 from J, leaving 7 bases between them. CDR1 LGHDT and CDR2 YNNKEL come from the germline V gene (reference sequence). This clonotype was detected only a few times. Its antigen is as yet unknown. Source: PBMCs, mostly from graft donor cells, taken 360 days after TCRalphabeta/CD19-depleted stem cell transplant. The chain has TRBV3-1 and TRBJ2-7, with D possibly being TRBD1 (5 bases). This clonotype was obtained from a male patient younger than 18 who had a stem cell transplant for acute lymphoblastic leukemia, so the T cells may come from the graft donor. The CDR3 protein is CASSHRESYEQYF. The DNA for the CDR3 is TGTGCCAGCAGCCACAGGGAATCCTACGAGCAGTACTTC.